The 32 T cell receptor beta chains in this list originate from one sample, sequenced in a study of CD4 T cell repertoires in COVID-19. Here immunoSEQ multiplex PCR was the method, and the copy in TCRdb shows in-frame clones only, minus some. The sample includes around 25,000 clones, about 94% seen only once; the top ten take around 0.66%. The memory T cells were sequenced right after ex vivo isolation, without culture. The sample was circulating follicular helper CD4+ T cells (cTfh) from blood, taken before the COVID-19 pandemic. The receptors shown here come from a human donor who had COVID-19.

This chain joins TRBV19 and TRBJ2-7; D call uncertain. CDR1 is LNHDA and CDR2 is SQIVND in the germline V gene (reference sequence). The CDR3 covers 14 residues. Trimming cost V 3 bases and J 0 bases, with 9 bases left between them. The CDR3 DNA follows: TGTGCCAGTAGTATCGGAGTTAACTCCTACGAGCAGTACTTC. Protein sequence: CASSIGVNSYEQYF.

V gene TRBV6-1 combines with J gene TRBJ2-5, with D possibly matching TRBD1 (6 bases). CDR1 is MNHNS and CDR2 is SASEGT in the germline V gene. V was pared by 4 bases and J by 5 bases, with 23 bases between. The CDR3 is made up of 17 amino acids. CDR3: CASSATLTGPRRETQYF. Written as DNA, the CDR3 is TGTGCCAGCAGTGCGACGCTAACAGGGCCCCGAAGGGAGACCCAGTACTTC.

In this sample, this clone turned up once. This chain connects TRBV7-8 to TRBJ2-5; D ambiguous. This CDR3 is 12 amino acids long. Germline V gene lookup returns CDR1 SGHVS and CDR2 FQNEAQ. Trimming cost V 1 base and J 6 bases, with 6 bases left between them. The CDR3 sequence: CASSLVDKTQYF. The CDR3 region has the DNA TGTGCCAGCAGCTTAGTTGACAAGACCCAGTACTTC.

The rearrangement joins TRBV10-2 to TRBJ2-5; 9 bases align to TRBD1. Germline loops: CDR1 WSHSY, CDR2 SAAADI. J was trimmed by 4 bases and V by 9 bases; bases with no gene match: 12. The CDR3 runs to 15 residues. The CDR3 DNA reads TGCGCCAGTACCGGGACAGGGTTTCTTGGAGAGACCCAGTACTTC. It translates to CASTGTGFLGETQYF.

This chain joins TRBV29-1 and TRBJ1-2; possibly TRBD1 for D (6 bases). This CDR3 comprises 13 residues. V was shortened by 4 bases and J by 4 bases, with 13 bases between the two germline ends. Per germline, CDR1 SQVTM and CDR2 ANQGSEA. In nucleotides, the CDR3 is TGCAGCGTTGGAGGTAGGGGGTCCTATGGCTACACCTTC. Residues: CSVGGRGSYGYTF.

The chain combines TRBV27 with TRBJ1-1; 7 nucleotides align to TRBD1. J gave up 0 bases and V 5 bases, and 3 bases lay outside the gene matches. The germline V gene has CDR1 MNHEY and CDR2 SMNVEV (reference sequence). The CDR3 contains 14 residues. The CDR3 nucleotides read TGTGCCAGCAGTCTCGGACAGGTGAACACTGAAGCTTTCTTT. Its protein is CASSLGQVNTEAFF.

This rearrangement joins TRBV30 to TRBJ1-2; a weak D match, TRBD1 (5 bases). The CDR3 extends over 13 amino acids. The V gene's germline CDR1 is GTSNPN and CDR2 SVGIG (reference sequence). V dropped 2 bases and J dropped 4 bases, with 11 bases sitting between them. The CDR3 sequence is CAWSSDSLYGYTF. The CDR3 DNA is TGTGCCTGGAGTTCCGACAGTCTCTATGGCTACACCTTC.

The sample holds one count of this clone. This chain joins TRBV27 and TRBJ2-7; D unresolved. The germline CDR1 and CDR2 sequences are MNHEY and SMNVEV (reference sequence). This CDR3 spans 10 amino acids. V lost 6 bases and J 4 bases, leaving 4 bases between the germline ends. CDR3 DNA sequence: TGTGCCAGCAGCAGTTACGAGCAGTACTTC. Its protein product is CASSSYEQYF.

The chain links TRBV5-1 to TRBJ2-1; 15 bases line up with TRBD2. The J segment lost 9 bases and the V segment lost 3 bases, leaving 7 bases of the junction unmatched. In germline, CDR1 is SGHRS, CDR2 YFSETQ. This CDR3 is built from 16 residues. CDR3 region: CASSSGLAGGLGEQFF. The CDR3 bases are TGCGCCAGCAGCTCCGGACTAGCGGGGGGGCTAGGTGAGCAGTTCTTC.

The chain joins TRBV6-5 to TRBJ1-4; tentative D call: TRBD1 (5 bases). In germline, CDR1 is MNHEY, CDR2 SVGAGI. V lost 0 bases and J lost 7, with 12 bases in between. The CDR3 has 15 amino acids. The CDR3 DNA reads as TGTGCCAGCAGTTACTCCGGGGGGAGGGGTGAAAAACTGTTTTTT. Its protein product is CASSYSGGRGEKLFF.

V and J are TRBV10-3 and TRBJ2-2; TRBD1 is a possible D gene (7 bases). CDR1 and CDR2 (germline): ENHRY, SYGVKD. This CDR3 region has 16 residues. V lost 8 bases and J lost 6, with 22 bases in between. The DNA for the CDR3 is TGTGCCATCCGGGGGAGGACAGGTATGGGAGCCGGGGAGCTGTTTTTT. Translation: CAIRGRTGMGAGELFF.

The chain recombines TRBV4-1 with TRBJ1-4; D call uncertain. V was shortened by 4 bases and J by 2 bases, with 23 bases between the two germline ends. Germline CDR1 and CDR2: MGHRA and YSYEKL. This CDR3 comprises 19 residues. Written as DNA, the CDR3 is TGCGCCAGCAGCCGGAAGGACTCCATGGGTATGGCGACTAATGAAAAACTGTTTTTT. Translation: CASSRKDSMGMATNEKLFF.

The rearrangement joins TRBV7-7 to TRBJ2-5; tentative D call: TRBD2 (6 bases). This CDR3 spans 15 amino acids. The V end was cut by 5 bases, the J end by 4 bases, with 17 bases between. Per germline, CDR1 SSHAT and CDR2 FNYEAQ (reference sequence). CDR3 loop: CASSLVAGSPETQYF. The CDR3, as DNA: TGTGCCAGCAGCCTAGTCGCCGGGAGTCCAGAGACCCAGTACTTC.

CDR3 in DNA: TGCGCCAGCAGGGGCGGGAGTGGCACAGATACGCAGTATTTT. It codes for CASRGGSGTDTQYF. The V call is TRBV5-1, the J call TRBJ2-3, with 7 bases matching TRBD2. The CDR3 contains 14 residues. Germline V gene data show CDR1 as SGHRS and CDR2 as YFSETQ. Trimming took 5 bases from V and 1 from J; bases not matched to a gene: 4. The full variable domain, completed using reference TRBV5-1 and TRBJ2-3, is KAGVTQTPRYLIKTRGQQVTLSCSPISGHRSVSWYQQTPGQGLQFLFEYFSETQRNKGNFPGRFSGRQFSNSRSEMNVSTLELGDSALYLCASRGGSGTDTQYFGPGTRLTVL.

V gene TRBV9 combines with J gene TRBJ1-2; no definite D call. Germline assignment: CDR1 SGDLS and CDR2 YYNGEE. This CDR3 is built from 16 residues. The V end was cut by 4 bases, the J end by 8 bases, with 24 bases between. The CDR3 reads CASSPSPDGVWEGYTF. The CDR3 DNA sequence: TGTGCCAGCAGCCCCAGCCCGGACGGAGTCTGGGAGGGCTACACCTTC. Looking up the rest from reference TRBV9 and TRBJ1-2 gives the full variable domain: DSGVTQTPKHLITATGQRVTLRCSPRSGDLSVYWYQQSLDQGLQFLIQYYNGEERAKGNILERFSAQQFPDLHSELNLSSLELGDSALYFCASSPSPDGVWEGYTFGSGTRLTVV.

The sample holds a few counts of this clone. V gene TRBV7-9 combines with J gene TRBJ1-2; weak D call: TRBD1 (5 bases). CDR1 and CDR2 (germline): SEHNR, FQNEAQ (reference sequence). The CDR3 covers 15 residues. Trimming removed 0 bases from V and 7 bases from J, with 15 bases in between. DNA for the CDR3: TGTGCCAGCAGCTTAGCGCCGGCAGGGCGGCCTGGCTACACCTTC. This encodes CASSLAPAGRPGYTF.

CDR3 bases: TGTGCCAGCAGCTTGGTGCTAGCGGGAGGTGAGCAGTTCTTC. It specifies CASSLVLAGGEQFF. This sequence joins TRBV5-6 and TRBJ2-1; 11 bases agree with TRBD2. V dropped 0 bases and J dropped 9; count of bases not matched to a gene: 2. The CDR3 is made up of 14 amino acids. In germline, CDR1 is SGHDT, CDR2 YYEEEE.

The genes are TRBV28 and TRBJ2-5, with a tentative D call TRBD1 (5 bases). This CDR3 region has 14 residues. V gave up 3 bases and J gave up 3 bases, with 11 bases separating them. CDR1 is MDHEN and CDR2 is SYDVKM in the germline V gene. The chain's CDR3 is CASSFQGWKETQYF. The CDR3 nucleotides read TGTGCCAGCAGTTTTCAGGGCTGGAAAGAGACCCAGTACTTC.

J is TRBJ1-5 and V is TRBV7-9; 9 positions match TRBD1. Per germline, CDR1 SEHNR and CDR2 FQNEAQ (reference sequence). The CDR3 has 17 amino acids. Trimming took 4 bases from V and 0 from J; bases not matched to a gene: 7. CDR3 coding DNA: TGTGCCAGCAGCTCCCGGGACAGGGCAGGTAGCAATCAGCCCCAGCATTTT. It translates to CASSSRDRAGSNQPQHF.

The CDR3 reads CASSLGVRRDEQFF. CDR3 coding DNA: TGTGCCAGCAGCTTAGGTGTTCGACGGGATGAGCAGTTCTTC. The chain uses TRBV7-2 and TRBJ2-1; D is uncertain. Germline V gene data show CDR1 as SGHTA and CDR2 as FQGNSA. This CDR3 has 14 residues. V lost 1 base to trimming and J lost 8 bases, with 12 bases between them.

J is TRBJ2-2 and V is TRBV29-1; 9 bases are a match to TRBD1. CDR3 length equals 13 residues. CDR1 and CDR2 from the germline V gene are SQVTM and ANQGSEA. J lost 7 bases, V lost 6 bases, and 6 bases had no gene match. The CDR3: CSVNRGQGGELFF. The CDR3 bases are TGCAGCGTGAACAGGGGGCAAGGCGGGGAGCTGTTTTTT.

This clone has just a few counts. The chain has TRBV18 and TRBJ2-1, with TRBD2 as a possible D gene (6 bases). Germline V gene sequence: CDR1 KGHSH, CDR2 LQKENI. Trimming cost V 6 bases and J 5 bases, with 17 bases left between them. This CDR3 comprises 15 residues. CDR3 amino acids: CASSAIAAQHNEQFF. DNA of the CDR3: TGTGCCAGCTCGGCGATAGCGGCACAGCACAATGAGCAGTTCTTC. The entire variable domain, with the rest obtained from reference TRBV18 and TRBJ2-1, is as follows: NAGVMQNPRHLVRRRGQEARLRCSPMKGHSHVYWYRQLPEEGLKFMVYLQKENIIDESGMPKERFSAEFPKEGPSILRIQQVVRGDSAAYFCASSAIAAQHNEQFFGPGTRLTVL.

The gene calls are TRBV5-4 and TRBJ2-5; 11 bases fit TRBD2. The CDR3 sequence is 15 residues long. Trimming at V came to 5 bases and at J to 5 bases, leaving 8 bases not matched to a gene. Looked up from germline, CDR1 is SGHNT and CDR2 is YYREEE (reference sequence). The CDR3 coding sequence is TGTGCCAGCAGTCTAGTAGCGGGAGGGCCGGAGACCCAGTACTTC. Translation: CASSLVAGGPETQYF.

This chain joins TRBV27 and TRBJ2-7, with D perhaps TRBD1 (6 bases). Deletions cut 6 bases from V and 1 base from J, with 16 bases between. CDR1 MNHEY and CDR2 SMNVEV come from the germline V gene (reference sequence). The CDR3 spans 15 residues. The DNA for the CDR3 is TGTGCCAGCAGATTTTACAGGGTAGGGTCCTACGAGCAGTACTTC. Its protein product is CASRFYRVGSYEQYF.

The CDR3 loop is CASSHPRDRGPGVLTF. CDR3 nucleotide sequence: TGCGCCAGCAGCCACCCCCGGGACAGGGGTCCCGGGGTCCTGACTTTC. The J gene is TRBJ2-6, the V gene TRBV5-1; 10 positions agree with TRBD1. V lost 4 bases, J lost 13 bases, and 14 bases stayed unmatched. Germline V lookup: CDR1 SGHRS, CDR2 YFSETQ. The CDR3 has 16 amino acids.

The chain carries TRBV5-1 and TRBJ2-1; 8 bases align to TRBD2. Germline CDR1 and CDR2: SGHRS and YFSETQ. J gave up 1 base and V 4 bases, and 7 bases lay outside the gene matches. The CDR3 is made up of 16 amino acids. The CDR3 sequence is CASSPGGGGSYNEQFF. The CDR3 DNA follows: TGCGCCAGCAGCCCGGGGGGCGGGGGGTCCTACAATGAGCAGTTCTTC.

The CDR3 DNA sequence: TGTGCCAGCAGCCTCGCACCACCTCCGACAGGGTACTACACCTTC. This sequence encodes CASSLAPPPTGYYTF. The genes are TRBV5-5 and TRBJ1-2; TRBD1 matches at 7 bases. The V segment lost 4 bases and the J segment 10 bases; nucleotides outside the gene matches: 16. Germline-derived CDR1 and CDR2 are SGHKS and YYEKEE (reference sequence). This CDR3 is 15 amino acids long.

The chain has TRBV6-1 and TRBJ2-7, with D tentatively TRBD2 (5 bases). Per germline, CDR1 MNHNS and CDR2 SASEGT. The CDR3 length is 15 residues. V shed 5 bases and J shed 0 bases, with 14 bases lying between them. DNA for the CDR3: TGTGCCAGCAGTCGAGGAGGAGCAGTCTCCTACGAGCAGTACTTC. Translated: CASSRGGAVSYEQYF.

The CDR3 spells CASITDRGGEKLFF. The CDR3 coding sequence is TGTGCCAGCATTACCGACAGGGGGGGTGAAAAACTGTTTTTT. The chain recombines TRBV2 with TRBJ1-4, with 9 bases fitting TRBD1. Trimming at V came to 7 bases and at J to 7 bases, leaving 7 bases not matched to a gene. Germline CDR1 and CDR2: SNHLY and FYNNEI. This CDR3 region has 14 residues.

This clone was counted a single time. The chain couples TRBV25-1 to TRBJ2-1; 7 bases are a match to TRBD2. The CDR3 totals 14 residues. V dropped 5 bases and J dropped 7; count of bases not matched to a gene: 8. Germline V gives CDR1 MGHDK, CDR2 SYGVNS. CDR3 in DNA: TGTGCCAGCAGTTCAAGCGGGAAGAGGAATGAGCAGTTCTTC. It translates to CASSSSGKRNEQFF.

The chain combines TRBV7-2 with TRBJ1-4; weak D call: TRBD1 (5 bases). Trimming stripped 1 base from V and 6 bases from J, with 12 bases between. In germline, CDR1 is SGHTA, CDR2 FQGNSA. The CDR3 is 15 residues long. This CDR3 reads CASSLDWRDDEKLFF. The CDR3 DNA follows: TGTGCCAGCAGCTTAGATTGGAGGGACGATGAAAAACTGTTTTTT.

This chain uses TRBV2 with TRBJ1-2, with D unresolved. This CDR3 has 14 residues. Germline V lookup: CDR1 SNHLY, CDR2 FYNNEI. The V end was cut by 5 bases, the J end by 1 base, with 11 bases between. The CDR3 coding sequence is TGTGCCAGCAGTACTGACACTTTTAACTATGGCTACACCTTC. Translated, it gives CASSTDTFNYGYTF.